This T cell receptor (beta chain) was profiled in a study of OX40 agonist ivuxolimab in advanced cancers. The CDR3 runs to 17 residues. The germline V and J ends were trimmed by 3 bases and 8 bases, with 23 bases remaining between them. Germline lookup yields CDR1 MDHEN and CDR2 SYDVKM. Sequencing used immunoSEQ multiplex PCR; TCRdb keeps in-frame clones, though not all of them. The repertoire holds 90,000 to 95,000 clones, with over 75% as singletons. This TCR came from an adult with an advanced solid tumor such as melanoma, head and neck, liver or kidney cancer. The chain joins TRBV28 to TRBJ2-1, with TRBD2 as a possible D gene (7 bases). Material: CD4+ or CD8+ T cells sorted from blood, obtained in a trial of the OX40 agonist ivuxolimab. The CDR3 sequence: CASSLLGPAGHFDEQFF. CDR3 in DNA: TGTGCCAGCAGTTTGTTGGGACCAGCGGGACATTTCGATGAGCAGTTCTTC. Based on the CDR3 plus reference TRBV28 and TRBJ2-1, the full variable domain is DVKVTQSSRYLVKRTGEKVFLECVQDMDHENMFWYRQDPGLGLRLIYFSYDVKMKEKGDIPEGYSVSREKKERFSLILESASTNQTSMYLCASSLLGPAGHFDEQFFGPGTRLTVL.